This T cell receptor (beta chain) was observed in a study of patients and donors after allogeneic stem cell transplantation (TCRdb year 2020). The library was built by means of RT-PCR. The instrument given in TCRdb is NextSeq 550. TCRdb applied fastp at Q25 and MiXCR to the public reads, then kept only in-frame beta chains. Rows merge per CDR3 protein into single entries with the most common DNA and genes. The sample table lists over 150,000 distinct CDR3 sequences, approximately 41% of them with a count of one. Of the sample, 25% to 35% is held by the ten largest clones. On this clonotype itself: Its antigen is currently not known. There are no base qualities to consult, and no much larger clone falls within one base.

V is clipped by 1 base and J by 0 bases, and the sequence between their germline boundaries is 16 bases long. The CDR3, from cysteine to phenylalanine, totals 18 residues. The sequence is cut down to CDR3 DNA, 54 bases in frame from base 1. According to the germline V gene, CDR1 reads SGHTA and CDR2 reads FQGNSA. The rearranged chain carries TRBV7-2 and TRBJ2-4, with an unclear D gene assignment. The sequenced sample consisted of blood, either unsorted or a sorted T cell fraction (not recorded which). The TCR was taken from a human donor who was either an allogeneic HSCT recipient or a stem cell or donor lymphocyte infusion donor (not recorded which). It is not recorded whose cells these are; they may come from a transplant donor. The DNA sequence follows: TGTGCCAGCAGCTTAGGCGCCGATTCGATTCTAGCCAAAAACATTCAGTACTTC. Its protein is CASSLGADSILAKNIQYF.